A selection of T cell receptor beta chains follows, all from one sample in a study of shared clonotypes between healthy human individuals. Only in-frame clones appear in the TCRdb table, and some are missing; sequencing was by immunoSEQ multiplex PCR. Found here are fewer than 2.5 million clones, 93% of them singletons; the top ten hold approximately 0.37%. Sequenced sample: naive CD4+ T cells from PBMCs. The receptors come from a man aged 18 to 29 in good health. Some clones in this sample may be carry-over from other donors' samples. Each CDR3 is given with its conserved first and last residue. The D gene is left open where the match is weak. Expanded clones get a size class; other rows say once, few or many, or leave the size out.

cdr3_nt: TGTGCCAGCAGCAAAACCGGGACCCAAGATACGCAGTATTTT
cdr3_aa: CASSKTGTQDTQYF
d_call: .
clone_size: .
v_call: TRBV5-4
j_call: TRBJ2-3

cdr3_nt: TGTGCCAGCAGCCAAGACCCCTCTCGTGGCTCCTACAATGAGCAGTTCTTC
cdr3_aa: CASSQDPSRGSYNEQFF
d_call: .
clone_size: .
v_call: TRBV14
j_call: TRBJ2-1

cdr3_nt: TGTGCCAGCAGCCAAGAACCGGGGAAGAACACTGAAGCTTTCTTT
cdr3_aa: CASSQEPGKNTEAFF
d_call: .
clone_size: .
v_call: TRBV4-2
j_call: TRBJ1-1

cdr3_nt: TGCGCCAGCAGCTTGGTTGTCCTAGCGGGAGGGCCCGAGCACGAGCAGTACTTC
cdr3_aa: CASSLVVLAGGPEHEQYF
d_call: TRBD2
clone_size: .
v_call: TRBV5-1
j_call: TRBJ2-7

cdr3_nt: TGTGCCAGCAGTTACTCGATATTAGCGGGGACCTACGAGCAGTACTTC
cdr3_aa: CASSYSILAGTYEQYF
d_call: TRBD2
clone_size: .
v_call: TRBV6-5
j_call: TRBJ2-7

cdr3_nt: TGTGCCATCAGGGGGACAGCCTACGAGCAGTACTTC
cdr3_aa: CAIRGTAYEQYF
d_call: TRBD1
clone_size: .
v_call: TRBV10-3
j_call: TRBJ2-7

cdr3_nt: TGTGCCAGCTCACCTGCGGGAGTTTCCTACAATGAGCAGTTCTTC
cdr3_aa: CASSPAGVSYNEQFF
d_call: TRBD2
clone_size: .
v_call: TRBV18
j_call: TRBJ2-1

cdr3_nt: TGTGCTAGTGGTTTATTCCCGGGACAGGGCCAGTTCTTC
cdr3_aa: CASGLFPGQGQFF
d_call: TRBD1
clone_size: .
v_call: TRBV12-5
j_call: TRBJ2-1

cdr3_nt: TGTGCCAGCAGCTCGCCAGGGTCGCTCTTCTATGGCTACACCTTC
cdr3_aa: CASSSPGSLFYGYTF
d_call: .
clone_size: .
v_call: TRBV28
j_call: TRBJ1-2

cdr3_nt: TGTGCCAGCCCCTCAACTAGCGGGAGGATCCACGAGCAGTACTTC
cdr3_aa: CASPSTSGRIHEQYF
d_call: .
clone_size: .
v_call: TRBV21-1
j_call: TRBJ2-7

cdr3_nt: TGTGCCAGTAGTAGAACCCCGGGACAGGGGAGCGATGAGCAGTTCTTC
cdr3_aa: CASSRTPGQGSDEQFF
d_call: TRBD1
clone_size: .
v_call: TRBV19
j_call: TRBJ2-1

cdr3_nt: TGTGCCAGCAGCTTGGTCAGTCCCTTACTAGCGCCTAGCTACGAGCAGTACTTC
cdr3_aa: CASSLVSPLLAPSYEQYF
d_call: TRBD2
clone_size: .
v_call: TRBV7-8
j_call: TRBJ2-7

cdr3_nt: TGTGCCAGCAGTCAAACCGGGACAGACAATCAGCCCCAGCATTTT
cdr3_aa: CASSQTGTDNQPQHF
d_call: TRBD1
clone_size: few
v_call: TRBV6-5
j_call: TRBJ1-5

cdr3_nt: TGTGCCAGCAGCTTAGGGGGACAGGGAGGAGAGACCCAGTACTTC
cdr3_aa: CASSLGGQGGETQYF
d_call: TRBD1
clone_size: .
v_call: TRBV11-3
j_call: TRBJ2-5

cdr3_nt: TGCGCCAGCAGCCGACAGGGATACACAGATACGCAGTATTTT
cdr3_aa: CASSRQGYTDTQYF
d_call: TRBD1
clone_size: .
v_call: TRBV4-3
j_call: TRBJ2-3

cdr3_nt: TGTGCCAGCAGTAGACAGGTGAGCTCCTACAATGAGCAGTTCTTC
cdr3_aa: CASSRQVSSYNEQFF
d_call: .
clone_size: .
v_call: TRBV2
j_call: TRBJ2-1

cdr3_nt: TGTGCCAGCAGCTGGGGGAGATCCTACGAGCAGTACTTC
cdr3_aa: CASSWGRSYEQYF
d_call: .
clone_size: once
v_call: TRBV5-8
j_call: TRBJ2-7

cdr3_nt: TGTGCCAGCAGCCAATTGAGGGGGGCAAGCGGGGCCCAAACAGATACGCAGTATTTT
cdr3_aa: CASSQLRGASGAQTDTQYF
d_call: .
clone_size: once
v_call: TRBV4-2
j_call: TRBJ2-3

cdr3_nt: TGCGCCAGCAGCTTGGAAGGGACTAGCGGGAGAAGTGAGCAGTTCTTC
cdr3_aa: CASSLEGTSGRSEQFF
d_call: TRBD2
clone_size: .
v_call: TRBV5-1
j_call: TRBJ2-1

cdr3_nt: TGTGCCAGCAGGACCGACAGGGCGTGGAGGGAGCAGTACTTC
cdr3_aa: CASRTDRAWREQYF
d_call: TRBD1
clone_size: .
v_call: TRBV27
j_call: TRBJ2-7

cdr3_nt: TGTGCCAGCAGCTTACTTGATGACTACGAGCAGTACTTC
cdr3_aa: CASSLLDDYEQYF
d_call: .
clone_size: .
v_call: TRBV7-8
j_call: TRBJ2-7

cdr3_nt: TGTGCCAGCAGTTCGACTAGCGGGAGGGTAAATGAGCAGTTCTTC
cdr3_aa: CASSSTSGRVNEQFF
d_call: TRBD2
clone_size: .
v_call: TRBV28
j_call: TRBJ2-1

cdr3_nt: TGTGCCAGCAGTTTGTCGGGGGGGCGCTACGAGCAGTACTTC
cdr3_aa: CASSLSGGRYEQYF
d_call: TRBD2
clone_size: once
v_call: TRBV28
j_call: TRBJ2-7

cdr3_nt: TGTGCCAGCTCGCCGGGACAGCACACAGATACGCAGTATTTT
cdr3_aa: CASSPGQHTDTQYF
d_call: TRBD1
clone_size: .
v_call: TRBV6-5
j_call: TRBJ2-3

cdr3_nt: TGCGCCAGCAGCCAAGAATGGAGCAGGGGGACGGATTACGAGCAGTACTTC
cdr3_aa: CASSQEWSRGTDYEQYF
d_call: TRBD1
clone_size: .
v_call: TRBV4-3
j_call: TRBJ2-7

cdr3_nt: TGTGCCACCAGCAGCGACAGAGACAGGGGCCATCAGCCCCAGCATTTT
cdr3_aa: CATSSDRDRGHQPQHF
d_call: TRBD1
clone_size: .
v_call: TRBV15
j_call: TRBJ1-5

cdr3_nt: TGTGCCAGTCGACAGGAGGGTGAAAAACTGTTTTTT
cdr3_aa: CASRQEGEKLFF
d_call: .
clone_size: .
v_call: TRBV6-5
j_call: TRBJ1-4

cdr3_nt: TGTGCCAGCAGTGAGCACGCCCGGACCGAGCAAGAGACCCAGTACTTC
cdr3_aa: CASSEHARTEQETQYF
d_call: .
clone_size: .
v_call: TRBV6-1
j_call: TRBJ2-5

cdr3_nt: TGTGCCAGCAGCTTCGCGGGACAGGGAATCTACGAGCAGTACTTC
cdr3_aa: CASSFAGQGIYEQYF
d_call: TRBD1
clone_size: .
v_call: TRBV11-1
j_call: TRBJ2-7

cdr3_nt: TGTGCCAGTAGGCTTTCGGACAGGGTTGATCAGCCCCAGCATTTT
cdr3_aa: CASRLSDRVDQPQHF
d_call: TRBD1
clone_size: .
v_call: TRBV19
j_call: TRBJ1-5

cdr3_nt: TGCGCCAGCAGCAAAAGTGAGGGGAGGACCCCAGAGACCCAGTACTTC
cdr3_aa: CASSKSEGRTPETQYF
d_call: .
clone_size: .
v_call: TRBV4-1
j_call: TRBJ2-5

cdr3_nt: TGTGCCAGCAGTCCACAGGGTTATGGCTACACCTTC
cdr3_aa: CASSPQGYGYTF
d_call: .
clone_size: few
v_call: TRBV28
j_call: TRBJ1-2

cdr3_nt: TGTGCCAGCAGCCCCCGACTAGCGGGTTTAAACATTCAGTACTTC
cdr3_aa: CASSPRLAGLNIQYF
d_call: TRBD2
clone_size: .
v_call: TRBV7-2
j_call: TRBJ2-4

cdr3_nt: TGTGCCAGCAGGGAGAGGACAGCCCTTAACTATGGCTACACCTTC
cdr3_aa: CASRERTALNYGYTF
d_call: .
clone_size: .
v_call: TRBV6-5
j_call: TRBJ1-2

cdr3_nt: TGTGCCAGCAGTTTAAAGCGGCCTTACAATGAGCAGTTCTTC
cdr3_aa: CASSLKRPYNEQFF
d_call: .
clone_size: .
v_call: TRBV28
j_call: TRBJ2-1

cdr3_nt: TGTGCCAGCAGTGTTAACAGGGAAGCCCAGCATTTT
cdr3_aa: CASSVNREAQHF
d_call: .
clone_size: .
v_call: TRBV6-1
j_call: TRBJ1-5

cdr3_nt: TGCGCCAGCAAGTGGGACCGGAACACTGAAGCTTTCTTT
cdr3_aa: CASKWDRNTEAFF
d_call: .
clone_size: .
v_call: TRBV5-1
j_call: TRBJ1-1

cdr3_nt: TGCGCCAGCAGCCAGACCGGGACTATCAATAACAATGAGCAGTTCTTC
cdr3_aa: CASSQTGTINNNEQFF
d_call: TRBD2
clone_size: once
v_call: TRBV4-3
j_call: TRBJ2-1

cdr3_nt: TGTGCCAGCAGCGTAGCCCCTCGGTACGAGCAGTACTTC
cdr3_aa: CASSVAPRYEQYF
d_call: .
clone_size: .
v_call: TRBV9
j_call: TRBJ2-7

cdr3_nt: TGTGCCAGCAGTTACTCGATGGGGGTTGGCGCTTTCTTT
cdr3_aa: CASSYSMGVGAFF
d_call: .
clone_size: .
v_call: TRBV6-5
j_call: TRBJ1-1

cdr3_nt: TGCACCAGCAGCCAGGGGCAAACCTACGAGCAGTACTTC
cdr3_aa: CTSSQGQTYEQYF
d_call: .
clone_size: .
v_call: TRBV1
j_call: TRBJ2-7

cdr3_nt: TGTGCCAGCAGCTTCTCCGCGGGAGACGAAGATACGCAGTATTTT
cdr3_aa: CASSFSAGDEDTQYF
d_call: TRBD2
clone_size: .
v_call: TRBV7-7
j_call: TRBJ2-3

cdr3_nt: TGTGCCAGCAGCACACAGACTAGCGGGAGGGCCAGCAACTTCTTC
cdr3_aa: CASSTQTSGRASNFF
d_call: TRBD2
clone_size: once
v_call: TRBV11-2
j_call: TRBJ2-1

cdr3_nt: TGTGCCAGCAGTTACGGAGGGTTCAATGAGCAGTTCTTC
cdr3_aa: CASSYGGFNEQFF
d_call: .
clone_size: .
v_call: TRBV6-6
j_call: TRBJ2-1

cdr3_nt: TGCGCCAGCAGCCAAGAGGGCGATCGAAACACTGAAGCTTTCTTT
cdr3_aa: CASSQEGDRNTEAFF
d_call: .
clone_size: .
v_call: TRBV5-1
j_call: TRBJ1-1

cdr3_nt: TGTGCCAGCAGCTTGGCGGCTAGCGGGGAAAATGAGCAGTTCTTC
cdr3_aa: CASSLAASGENEQFF
d_call: TRBD2
clone_size: .
v_call: TRBV5-4
j_call: TRBJ2-1

cdr3_nt: TGTGCCAGCAGCTTATCTGGGAGCCAAGAGACCCAGTACTTC
cdr3_aa: CASSLSGSQETQYF
d_call: .
clone_size: .
v_call: TRBV7-2
j_call: TRBJ2-5

cdr3_nt: TGTGCCAGCAGCAAGGGGGCGCCCACTGAAGCTTTCTTT
cdr3_aa: CASSKGAPTEAFF
d_call: TRBD1
clone_size: .
v_call: TRBV5-4
j_call: TRBJ1-1

cdr3_nt: TGTGCCATCAGAATTGGGACCCCGAACACTGAAGCTTTCTTT
cdr3_aa: CAIRIGTPNTEAFF
d_call: .
clone_size: .
v_call: TRBV10-3
j_call: TRBJ1-1

cdr3_nt: TGTGCTAGTGGTTTGGGTTACGAGCAGTACTTC
cdr3_aa: CASGLGYEQYF
d_call: .
clone_size: .
v_call: TRBV12-5
j_call: TRBJ2-7

cdr3_nt: TGTGCCAGCAGTGAGGTCAATGAGCAGTTCTTC
cdr3_aa: CASSEVNEQFF
d_call: .
clone_size: .
v_call: TRBV2
j_call: TRBJ2-1

cdr3_nt: TGTGCCAGCAGTACGGGACAGGGGGCCGGTGAAGCTTTCTTT
cdr3_aa: CASSTGQGAGEAFF
d_call: TRBD1
clone_size: .
v_call: TRBV28
j_call: TRBJ1-1

cdr3_nt: TGTGCCAGCAGCTTAGTTGGTGAGACCCAGTACTTC
cdr3_aa: CASSLVGETQYF
d_call: .
clone_size: .
v_call: TRBV7-9
j_call: TRBJ2-5

cdr3_nt: TGTGCCAGCTCACCACTAAGGGGTGCAACAGAGTTCTATGGCTACACCTTC
cdr3_aa: CASSPLRGATEFYGYTF
d_call: .
clone_size: once
v_call: TRBV18
j_call: TRBJ1-2

cdr3_nt: TGTGCCAGCAGCGTAGATCCCGAGGATACGCAGTATTTT
cdr3_aa: CASSVDPEDTQYF
d_call: .
clone_size: .
v_call: TRBV9
j_call: TRBJ2-3